This T cell receptor beta chain was recovered during a study of blood T cell repertoires in COVID-19. Looking at the study overall: Whether acute or convalescent, the COVID-19 samples came from the United States, Italy and Spain.

Method: immunoSEQ multiplex PCR; TCRdb's copy keeps in-frame clones and lacks some. Of 240,000 or so clones in the sample, over 80% are singletons; the top ten hold around 0.87%. The trim removed 7 bases at V and 5 bases at J, leaving 12 bases unmatched. CDR1 is MNHEY and CDR2 is SVGAGI in the germline V gene. CDR3 length: 15 residues. The clonotype comes from a man in his fifties who had been exposed to COVID-19. Sequenced material: PBMCs or T cells enriched from blood (not recorded which). This chain links TRBV6-5 with TRBJ1-1, with 8 bases matching TRBD1. The DNA of the CDR3 is TGTGCCAGCACCACCCAGGGGGCCGTTTGGACTGAAGCTTTCTTT. Residues: CASTTQGAVWTEAFF.